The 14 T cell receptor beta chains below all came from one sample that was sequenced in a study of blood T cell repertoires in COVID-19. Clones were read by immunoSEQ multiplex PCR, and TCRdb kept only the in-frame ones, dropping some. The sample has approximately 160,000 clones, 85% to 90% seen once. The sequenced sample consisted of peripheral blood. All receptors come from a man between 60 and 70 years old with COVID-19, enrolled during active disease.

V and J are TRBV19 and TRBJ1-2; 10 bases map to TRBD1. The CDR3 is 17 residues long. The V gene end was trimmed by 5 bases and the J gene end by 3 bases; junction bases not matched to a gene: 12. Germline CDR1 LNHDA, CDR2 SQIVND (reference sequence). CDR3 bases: TGTGCCAGTAGTGCGTGGACAGGGGGACGATCCGACTATGGCTACACCTTC. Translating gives CASSAWTGGRSDYGYTF. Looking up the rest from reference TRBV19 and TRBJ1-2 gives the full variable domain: DGGITQSPKYLFRKEGQNVTLSCEQNLNHDAMYWYRQDPGQGLRLIYYSQIVNDFQKGDIAEGYSVSREKKESFPLTVTSAQKNPTAFYLCASSAWTGGRSDYGYTFGSGTRLTVV.

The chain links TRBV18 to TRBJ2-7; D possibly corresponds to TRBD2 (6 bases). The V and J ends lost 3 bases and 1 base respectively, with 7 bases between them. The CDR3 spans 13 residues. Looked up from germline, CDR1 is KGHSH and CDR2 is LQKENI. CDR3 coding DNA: TGTGCCAGCTCACCTGGGAGGTCCTACGAGCAGTACTTC. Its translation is CASSPGRSYEQYF.

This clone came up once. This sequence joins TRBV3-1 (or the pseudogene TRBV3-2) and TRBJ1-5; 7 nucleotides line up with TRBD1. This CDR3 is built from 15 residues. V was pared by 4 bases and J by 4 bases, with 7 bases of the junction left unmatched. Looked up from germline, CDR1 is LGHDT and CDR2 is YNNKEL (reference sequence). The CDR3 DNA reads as TGTGCCAGCAGCCGGGACAGCCAAAGGAATCAGCCCCAGCATTTT. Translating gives CASSRDSQRNQPQHF.

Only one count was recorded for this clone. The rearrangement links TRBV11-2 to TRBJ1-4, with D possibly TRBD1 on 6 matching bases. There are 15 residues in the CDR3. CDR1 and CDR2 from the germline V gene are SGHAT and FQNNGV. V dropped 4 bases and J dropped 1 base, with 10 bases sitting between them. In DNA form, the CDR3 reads TGTGCCAGCAGCTCGGGACAACTAACTAATGAAAAACTGTTTTTT. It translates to CASSSGQLTNEKLFF.

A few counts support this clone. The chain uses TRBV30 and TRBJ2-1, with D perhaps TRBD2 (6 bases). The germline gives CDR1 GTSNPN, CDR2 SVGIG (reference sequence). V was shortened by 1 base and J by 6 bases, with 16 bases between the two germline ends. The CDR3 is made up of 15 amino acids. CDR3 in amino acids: CAWSAQRAWGNEQFF. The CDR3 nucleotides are TGTGCCTGGAGTGCCCAGCGGGCCTGGGGCAATGAGCAGTTCTTC. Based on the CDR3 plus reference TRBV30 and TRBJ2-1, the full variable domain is SQTIHQWPATLVQPVGSPLSLECTVEGTSNPNLYWYRQAAGRGLQLLFYSVGIGQISSEVPQNLSASRPQDRQFILSSKKLLLSDSGFYLCAWSAQRAWGNEQFFGPGTRLTVL.

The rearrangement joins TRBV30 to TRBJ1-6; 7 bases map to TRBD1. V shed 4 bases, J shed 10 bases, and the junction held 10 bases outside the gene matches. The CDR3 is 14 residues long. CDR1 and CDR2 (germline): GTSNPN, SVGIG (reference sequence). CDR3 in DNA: TGTGCCTGGAATTGGCAGGGGGGTGAGTCACCCCTCCACTTT. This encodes CAWNWQGGESPLHF.

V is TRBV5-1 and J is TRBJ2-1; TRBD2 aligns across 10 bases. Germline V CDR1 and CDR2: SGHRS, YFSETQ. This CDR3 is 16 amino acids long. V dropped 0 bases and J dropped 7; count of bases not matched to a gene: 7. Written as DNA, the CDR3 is TGCGCCAGCAGCTTGGAGGGGACTAGCGCTCGGAATGAGCAGTTCTTC. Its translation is CASSLEGTSARNEQFF.

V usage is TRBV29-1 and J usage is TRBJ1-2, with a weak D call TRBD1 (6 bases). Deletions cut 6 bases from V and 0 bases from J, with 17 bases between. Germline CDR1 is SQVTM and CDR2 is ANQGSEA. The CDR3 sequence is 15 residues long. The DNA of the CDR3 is TGCAGCGTCGATCAACGTGGGACAACTAACTATGGCTACACCTTC. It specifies CSVDQRGTTNYGYTF.

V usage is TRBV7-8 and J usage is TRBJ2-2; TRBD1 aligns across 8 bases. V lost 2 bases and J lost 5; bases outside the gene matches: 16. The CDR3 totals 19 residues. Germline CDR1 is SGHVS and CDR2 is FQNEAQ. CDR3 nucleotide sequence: TGTGCCAGCAGCTTACGGACCACTCAACTGACAGGGGCTACCGGGGAGCTGTTTTTT. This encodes CASSLRTTQLTGATGELFF.

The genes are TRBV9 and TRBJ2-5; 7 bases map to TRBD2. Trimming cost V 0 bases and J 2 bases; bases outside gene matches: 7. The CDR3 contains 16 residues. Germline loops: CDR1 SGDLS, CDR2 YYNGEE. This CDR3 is CASSVGTGGGQETQYF. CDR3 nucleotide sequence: TGTGCCAGCAGCGTAGGCACGGGAGGAGGACAAGAGACCCAGTACTTC.

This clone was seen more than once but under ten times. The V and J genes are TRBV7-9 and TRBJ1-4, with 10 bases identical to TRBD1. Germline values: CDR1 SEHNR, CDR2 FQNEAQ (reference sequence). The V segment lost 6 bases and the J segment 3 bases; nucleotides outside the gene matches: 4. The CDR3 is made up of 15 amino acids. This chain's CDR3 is CASRTGGASNEKLFF. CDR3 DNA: TGTGCCAGCAGGACAGGGGGCGCCTCTAATGAAAAACTGTTTTTT.

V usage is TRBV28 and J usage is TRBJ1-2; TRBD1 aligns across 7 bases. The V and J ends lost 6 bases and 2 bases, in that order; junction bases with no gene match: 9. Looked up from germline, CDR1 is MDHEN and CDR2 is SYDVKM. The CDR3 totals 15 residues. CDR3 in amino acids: CASRVTGTANYGYTF. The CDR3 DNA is TGTGCCAGCAGGGTTACCGGGACAGCCAACTATGGCTACACCTTC.

This chain's CDR3 is CATSDFSGNTIYF. CDR3 sequence (DNA): TGTGCCACCAGTGATTTTAGCGGAAACACCATATATTTT. The genes are TRBV24-1 and TRBJ1-3; D gene uncertain. The CDR3 length is 13 residues. The V gene lost 1 base and the J gene lost 4 bases, with 4 bases spanning the gap. Germline loops: CDR1 KGHDR, CDR2 SFDVKD.

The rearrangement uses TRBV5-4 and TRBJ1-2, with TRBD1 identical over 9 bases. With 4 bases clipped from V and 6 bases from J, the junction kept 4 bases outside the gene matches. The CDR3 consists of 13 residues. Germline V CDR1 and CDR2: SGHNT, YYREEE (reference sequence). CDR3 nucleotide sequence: TGTGCCAGCAGCCTCGGGACAGGGAATGGCTACACCTTC. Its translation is CASSLGTGNGYTF.